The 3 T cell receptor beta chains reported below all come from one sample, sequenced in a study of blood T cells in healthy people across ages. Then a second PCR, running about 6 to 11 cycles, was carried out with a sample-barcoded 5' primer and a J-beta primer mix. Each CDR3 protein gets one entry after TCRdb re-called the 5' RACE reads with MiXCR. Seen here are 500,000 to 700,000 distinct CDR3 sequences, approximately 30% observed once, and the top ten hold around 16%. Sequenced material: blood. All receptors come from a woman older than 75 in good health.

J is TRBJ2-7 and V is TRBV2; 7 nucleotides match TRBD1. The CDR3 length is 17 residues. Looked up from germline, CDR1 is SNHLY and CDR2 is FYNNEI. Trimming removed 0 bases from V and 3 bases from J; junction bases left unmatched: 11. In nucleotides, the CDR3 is TGTGCCAGCAGTGAAGCAGGCTCCGACAGGGAATTCTACGAGCAGTACTTC. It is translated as CASSEAGSDREFYEQYF.

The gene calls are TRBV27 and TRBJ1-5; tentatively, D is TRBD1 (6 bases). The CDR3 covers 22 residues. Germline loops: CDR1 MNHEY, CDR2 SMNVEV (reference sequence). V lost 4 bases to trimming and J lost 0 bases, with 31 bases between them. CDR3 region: CASSSRPHGTMGGYYSNQPQHF. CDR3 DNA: TGTGCCAGCAGTTCCCGCCCCCACGGGACAATGGGGGGATATTATAGCAATCAGCCCCAGCATTTT.

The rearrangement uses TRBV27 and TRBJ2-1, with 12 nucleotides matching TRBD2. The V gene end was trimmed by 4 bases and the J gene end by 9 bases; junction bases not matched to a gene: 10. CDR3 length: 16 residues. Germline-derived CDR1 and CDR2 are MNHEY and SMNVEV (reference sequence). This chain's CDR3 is CASSSGTSGWVGEQFF. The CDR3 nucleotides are TGTGCCAGCAGTTCCGGGACTAGCGGGTGGGTTGGTGAGCAGTTCTTC.